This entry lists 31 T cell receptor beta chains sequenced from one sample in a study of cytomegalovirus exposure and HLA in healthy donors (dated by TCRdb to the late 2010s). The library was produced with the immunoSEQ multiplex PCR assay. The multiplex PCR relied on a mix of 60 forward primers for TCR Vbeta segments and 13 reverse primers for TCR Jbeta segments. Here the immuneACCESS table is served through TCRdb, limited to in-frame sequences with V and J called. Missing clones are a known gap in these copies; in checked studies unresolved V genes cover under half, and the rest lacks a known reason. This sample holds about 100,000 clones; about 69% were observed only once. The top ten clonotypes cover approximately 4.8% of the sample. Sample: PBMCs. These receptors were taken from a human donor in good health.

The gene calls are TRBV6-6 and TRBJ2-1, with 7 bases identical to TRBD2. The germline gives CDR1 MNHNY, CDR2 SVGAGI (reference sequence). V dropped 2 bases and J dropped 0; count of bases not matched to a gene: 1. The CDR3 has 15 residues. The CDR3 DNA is TGTGCCAGCAGTTACGGCGGGAGCTCCTACAATGAGCAGTTCTTC. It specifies CASSYGGSSYNEQFF.

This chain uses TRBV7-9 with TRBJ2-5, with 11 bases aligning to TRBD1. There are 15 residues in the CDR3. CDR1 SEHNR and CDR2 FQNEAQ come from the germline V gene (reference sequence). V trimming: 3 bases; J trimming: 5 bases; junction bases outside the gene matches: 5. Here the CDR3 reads CASSFGTGGVETQYF. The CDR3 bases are TGTGCCAGCAGCTTTGGGACAGGGGGTGTGGAGACCCAGTACTTC.

CDR3 DNA sequence: TGTGCCTGGAGCAAGTGGCAGGGGCAGAACACTGAAGCTTTCTTT. Translating gives CAWSKWQGQNTEAFF. The V gene is TRBV30, the J gene TRBJ1-1; possibly TRBD1 for D (6 bases). Trimming stripped 3 bases from V and 1 base from J, with 15 bases between. This CDR3 is built from 15 residues. The germline CDR1 and CDR2 sequences are GTSNPN and SVGIG (reference sequence).

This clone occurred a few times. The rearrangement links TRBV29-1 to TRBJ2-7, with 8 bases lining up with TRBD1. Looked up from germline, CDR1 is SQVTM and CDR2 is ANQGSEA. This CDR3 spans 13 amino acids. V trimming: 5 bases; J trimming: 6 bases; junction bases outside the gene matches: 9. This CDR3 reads CSVRTGLGSEQYF. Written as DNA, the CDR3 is TGCAGCGTTCGGACAGGGCTCGGGTCCGAGCAGTACTTC.

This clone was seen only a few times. CDR3 sequence reads: CAAGRSGIYEQYF. CDR3 sequence (DNA): TGTGCCGCCGGAAGGAGCGGCATCTACGAGCAGTACTTC. The chain combines TRBV10-3 with TRBJ2-5, with a tentative D call TRBD2 (5 bases). The DNA end is more similar to TRBJ2-7, so the J call may be wrong. The CDR3 covers 13 residues. Germline V gene lookup returns CDR1 ENHRY and CDR2 SYGVKD.

Written as DNA, the CDR3 is TGTGCCAGCTCACAGGACAGTTTTAGAGGTGAGCAGTTCTTC. It is translated as CASSQDSFRGEQFF. The chain employs TRBV18 and TRBJ2-1; perhaps TRBD1 as D (6 bases). Trimming left V 4 bases short and J 9 bases short, with 16 bases between. Germline assignment: CDR1 KGHSH and CDR2 LQKENI. This CDR3 comprises 14 residues. Variable domain in full (rest from reference TRBV18 and TRBJ2-1): NAGVMQNPRHLVRRRGQEARLRCSPMKGHSHVYWYRQLPEEGLKFMVYLQKENIIDESGMPKERFSAEFPKEGPSILRIQQVVRGDSAAYFCASSQDSFRGEQFFGPGTRLTVL.

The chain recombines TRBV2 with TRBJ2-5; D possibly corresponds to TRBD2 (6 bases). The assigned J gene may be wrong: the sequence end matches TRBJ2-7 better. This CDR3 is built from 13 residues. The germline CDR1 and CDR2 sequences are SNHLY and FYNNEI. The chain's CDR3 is CASSLAQTYEQYF. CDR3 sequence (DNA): TGTGCCAGCAGTCTAGCGCAAACCTACGAGCAGTACTTC.

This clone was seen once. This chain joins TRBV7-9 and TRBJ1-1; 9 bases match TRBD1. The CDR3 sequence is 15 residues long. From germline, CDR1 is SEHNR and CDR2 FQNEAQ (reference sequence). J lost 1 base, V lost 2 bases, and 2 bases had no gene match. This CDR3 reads CASSLRTGENTEAFF. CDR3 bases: TGTGCCAGCAGCTTAAGGACAGGGGAGAACACTGAAGCTTTCTTT.

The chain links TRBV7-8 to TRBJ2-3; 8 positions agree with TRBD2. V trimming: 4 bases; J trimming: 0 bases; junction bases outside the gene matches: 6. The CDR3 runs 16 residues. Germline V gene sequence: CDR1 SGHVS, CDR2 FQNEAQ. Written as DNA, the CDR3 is TGTGCCAGCAGCTCACATAGCGGGACTAGCACAGATACGCAGTATTTT. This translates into CASSSHSGTSTDTQYF.

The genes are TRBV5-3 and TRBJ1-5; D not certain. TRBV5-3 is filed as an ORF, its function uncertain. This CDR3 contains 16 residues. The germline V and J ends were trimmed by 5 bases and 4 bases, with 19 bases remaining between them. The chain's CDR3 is CARRFFGRRENQPQHF. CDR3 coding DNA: TGTGCCAGAAGATTCTTTGGCCGACGGGAAAATCAGCCCCAGCATTTT.

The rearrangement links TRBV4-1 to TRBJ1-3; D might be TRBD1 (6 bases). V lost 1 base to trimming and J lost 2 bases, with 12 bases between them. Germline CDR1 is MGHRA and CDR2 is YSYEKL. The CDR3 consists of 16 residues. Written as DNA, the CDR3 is TGCGCCAGCAGCCAAGGGTACCAGGGGACTGGAAACACCATATATTTT. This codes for CASSQGYQGTGNTIYF.

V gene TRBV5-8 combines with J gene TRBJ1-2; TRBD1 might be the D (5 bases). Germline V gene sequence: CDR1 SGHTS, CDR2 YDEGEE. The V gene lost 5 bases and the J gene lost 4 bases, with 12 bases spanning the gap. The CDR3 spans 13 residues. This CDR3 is CASSPWGVYGYTF. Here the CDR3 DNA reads TGTGCCAGCAGTCCGTGGGGGGTCTATGGCTACACCTTC.

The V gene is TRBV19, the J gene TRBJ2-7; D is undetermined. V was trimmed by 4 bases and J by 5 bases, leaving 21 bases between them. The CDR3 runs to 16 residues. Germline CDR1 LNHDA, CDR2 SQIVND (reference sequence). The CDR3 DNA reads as TGTGCCAGTAGTAATCCAGAATCCGGGTCTTCGCACGAGCAGTACTTC. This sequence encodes CASSNPESGSSHEQYF.

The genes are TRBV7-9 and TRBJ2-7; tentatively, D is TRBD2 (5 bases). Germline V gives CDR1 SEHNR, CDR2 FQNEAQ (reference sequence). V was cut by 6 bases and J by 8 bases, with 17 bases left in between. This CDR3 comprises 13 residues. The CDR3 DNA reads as TGTGCCAGCAGATCCGGGGAGAGCCCGCAGCAGTACTTC. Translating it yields CASRSGESPQQYF.

CDR3 coding DNA: TGCGCCAGCAGCCCGGGGGTTCCGGCTAGCGGCACTATCTACGAGCAGTACTTC. It codes for CASSPGVPASGTIYEQYF. The rearrangement uses TRBV5-1 and TRBJ2-7, with TRBD2 matching over 7 bases. Germline loops: CDR1 SGHRS, CDR2 YFSETQ. The CDR3 has 18 residues. The V gene end was trimmed by 4 bases and the J gene end by 3 bases; junction bases not matched to a gene: 19.

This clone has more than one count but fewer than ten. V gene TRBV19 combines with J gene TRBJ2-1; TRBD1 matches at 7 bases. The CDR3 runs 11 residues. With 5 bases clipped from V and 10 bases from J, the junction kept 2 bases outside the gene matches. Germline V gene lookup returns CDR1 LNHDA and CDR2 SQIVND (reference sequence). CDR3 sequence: CASSWGQEQFF. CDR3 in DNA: TGTGCCAGTAGTTGGGGACAGGAGCAGTTCTTC.

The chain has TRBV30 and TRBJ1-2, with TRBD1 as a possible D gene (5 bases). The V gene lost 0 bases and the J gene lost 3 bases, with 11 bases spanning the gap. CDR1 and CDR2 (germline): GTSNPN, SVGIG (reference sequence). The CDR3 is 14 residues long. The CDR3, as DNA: TGTGCCTGGAGTGTCGGAGGGGCAGACTATGGCTACACCTTC. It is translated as CAWSVGGADYGYTF.

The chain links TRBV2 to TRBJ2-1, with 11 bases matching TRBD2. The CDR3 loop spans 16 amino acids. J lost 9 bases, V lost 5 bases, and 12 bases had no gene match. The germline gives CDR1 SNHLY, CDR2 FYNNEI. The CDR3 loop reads CASSWGSGRANREQFF. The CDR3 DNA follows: TGTGCCAGCAGTTGGGGTAGCGGGAGGGCCAATCGTGAGCAGTTCTTC.

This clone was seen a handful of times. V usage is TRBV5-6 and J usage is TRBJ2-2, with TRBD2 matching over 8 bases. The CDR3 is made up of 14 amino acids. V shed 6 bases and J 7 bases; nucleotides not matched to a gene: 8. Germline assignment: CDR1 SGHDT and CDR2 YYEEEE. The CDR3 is CASTVAGIVGELFF. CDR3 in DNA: TGTGCCAGCACAGTAGCGGGAATCGTCGGGGAGCTGTTTTTT.

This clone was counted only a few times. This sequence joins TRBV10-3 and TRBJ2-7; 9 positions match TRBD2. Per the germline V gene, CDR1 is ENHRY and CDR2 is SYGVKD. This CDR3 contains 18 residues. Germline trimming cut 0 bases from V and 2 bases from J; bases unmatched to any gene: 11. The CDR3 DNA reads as TGTGCCATCAGTGAGTCGGTATATCGGACTAGCGAGACCTACGAGCAGTACTTC. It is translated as CAISESVYRTSETYEQYF.

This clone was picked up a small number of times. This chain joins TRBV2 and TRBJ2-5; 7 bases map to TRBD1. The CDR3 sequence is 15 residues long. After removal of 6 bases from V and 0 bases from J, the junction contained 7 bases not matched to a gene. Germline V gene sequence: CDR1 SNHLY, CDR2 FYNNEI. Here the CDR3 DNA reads TGTGCCAGCAGGCGGACAGGCCGTAACCAAGAGACCCAGTACTTC. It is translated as CASRRTGRNQETQYF.

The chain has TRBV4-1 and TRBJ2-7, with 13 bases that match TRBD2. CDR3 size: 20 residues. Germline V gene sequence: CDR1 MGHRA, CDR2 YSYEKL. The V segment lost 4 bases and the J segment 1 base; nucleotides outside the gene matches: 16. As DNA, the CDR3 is TGCGCCAGCAGCCCATCGAATACAACCGGGACTAGCGGGGATTCCTACGAGCAGTACTTC. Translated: CASSPSNTTGTSGDSYEQYF.

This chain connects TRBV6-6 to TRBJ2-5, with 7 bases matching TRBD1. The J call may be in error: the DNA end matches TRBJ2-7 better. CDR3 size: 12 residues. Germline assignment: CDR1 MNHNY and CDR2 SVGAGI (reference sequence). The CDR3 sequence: CASSYQGDEQYF. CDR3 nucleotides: TGTGCCAGCAGTTACCAGGGGGACGAGCAGTACTTC.

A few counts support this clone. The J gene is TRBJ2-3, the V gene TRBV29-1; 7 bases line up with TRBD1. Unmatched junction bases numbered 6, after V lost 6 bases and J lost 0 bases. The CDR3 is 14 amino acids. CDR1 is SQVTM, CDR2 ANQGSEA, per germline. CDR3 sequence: CSVVSRGSTDTQYF. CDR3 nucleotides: TGCAGCGTAGTCTCCAGGGGGAGCACAGATACGCAGTATTTT.

CDR3 nucleotides: TGTGCCAGCAGCTCCATAGCCAGGAACAGGGCTGGGTATGGCTACACCTTC. This encodes CASSSIARNRAGYGYTF. This chain links TRBV11-2 with TRBJ1-2; D perhaps matches TRBD1 (6 bases). Trimming left V 4 bases short and J 5 bases short, with 23 bases between. The CDR3 is 17 residues long. Germline V gives CDR1 SGHAT, CDR2 FQNNGV.

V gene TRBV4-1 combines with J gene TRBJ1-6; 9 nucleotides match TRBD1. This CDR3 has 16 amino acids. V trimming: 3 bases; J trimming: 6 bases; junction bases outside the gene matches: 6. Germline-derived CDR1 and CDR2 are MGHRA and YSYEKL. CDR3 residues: CASSQPGTGLNSPLHF. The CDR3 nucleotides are TGCGCCAGCAGCCAGCCCGGGACAGGGCTTAATTCACCCCTCCACTTT.

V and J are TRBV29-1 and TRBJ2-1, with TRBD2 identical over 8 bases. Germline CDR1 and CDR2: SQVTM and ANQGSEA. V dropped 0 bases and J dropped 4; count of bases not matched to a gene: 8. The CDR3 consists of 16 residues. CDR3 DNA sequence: TGCAGCGTTGAAGACCCCCCCGGGAGGGTATACAATGAGCAGTTCTTC. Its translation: CSVEDPPGRVYNEQFF.

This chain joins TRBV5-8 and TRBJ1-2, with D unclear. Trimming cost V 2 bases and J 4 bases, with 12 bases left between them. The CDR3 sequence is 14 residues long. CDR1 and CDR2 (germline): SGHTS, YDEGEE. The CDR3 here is CASSFPITTYGYTF. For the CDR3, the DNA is TGTGCCAGCAGCTTCCCTATTACTACCTATGGCTACACCTTC.

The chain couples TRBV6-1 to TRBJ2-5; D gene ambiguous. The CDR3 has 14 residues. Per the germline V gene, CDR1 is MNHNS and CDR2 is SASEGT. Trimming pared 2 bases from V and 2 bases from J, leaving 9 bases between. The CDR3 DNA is TGTGCCAGCAGTGAATTTCAGGTTCAAGAGACCCAGTACTTC. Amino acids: CASSEFQVQETQYF.

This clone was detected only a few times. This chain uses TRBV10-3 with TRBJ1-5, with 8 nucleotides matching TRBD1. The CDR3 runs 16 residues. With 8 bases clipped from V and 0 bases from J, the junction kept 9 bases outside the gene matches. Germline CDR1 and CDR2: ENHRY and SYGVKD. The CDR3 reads CAIGAGGEYSNQPQHF. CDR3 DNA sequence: TGTGCCATCGGGGCAGGGGGCGAGTATAGCAATCAGCCCCAGCATTTT.

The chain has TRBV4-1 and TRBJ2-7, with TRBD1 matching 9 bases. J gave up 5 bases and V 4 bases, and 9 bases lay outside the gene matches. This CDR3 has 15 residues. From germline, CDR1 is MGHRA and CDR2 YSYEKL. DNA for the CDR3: TGCGCCAGCAGCCTAGAGATGGGACAGGGCGACGAGCAGTACTTC. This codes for CASSLEMGQGDEQYF.